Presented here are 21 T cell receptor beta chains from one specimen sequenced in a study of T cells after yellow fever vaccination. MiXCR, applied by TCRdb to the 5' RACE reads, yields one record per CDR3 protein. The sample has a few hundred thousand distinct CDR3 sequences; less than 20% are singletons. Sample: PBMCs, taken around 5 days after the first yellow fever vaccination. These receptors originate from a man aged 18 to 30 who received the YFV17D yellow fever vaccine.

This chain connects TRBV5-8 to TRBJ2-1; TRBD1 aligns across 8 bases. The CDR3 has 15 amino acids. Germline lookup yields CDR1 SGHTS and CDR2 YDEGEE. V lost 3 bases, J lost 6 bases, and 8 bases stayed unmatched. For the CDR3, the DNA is TGTGCCAGCAGCTCAGGACAGGGAGCGAGCAATGAGCAGTTCTTC. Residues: CASSSGQGASNEQFF.

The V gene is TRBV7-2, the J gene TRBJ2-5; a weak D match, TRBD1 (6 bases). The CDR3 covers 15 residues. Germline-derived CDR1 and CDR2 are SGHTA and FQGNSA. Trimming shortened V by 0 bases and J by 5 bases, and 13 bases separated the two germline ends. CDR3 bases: TGTGCCAGCAGCTTAGCTACAGGGATGCGGGAGACCCAGTACTTC. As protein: CASSLATGMRETQYF.

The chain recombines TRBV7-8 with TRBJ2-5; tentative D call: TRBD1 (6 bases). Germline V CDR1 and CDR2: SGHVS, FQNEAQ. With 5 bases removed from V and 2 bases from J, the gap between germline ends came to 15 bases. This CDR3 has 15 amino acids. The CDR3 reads CASSAWLQGQETQYF. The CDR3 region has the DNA TGTGCCAGCAGCGCGTGGTTGCAGGGGCAAGAGACCCAGTACTTC.

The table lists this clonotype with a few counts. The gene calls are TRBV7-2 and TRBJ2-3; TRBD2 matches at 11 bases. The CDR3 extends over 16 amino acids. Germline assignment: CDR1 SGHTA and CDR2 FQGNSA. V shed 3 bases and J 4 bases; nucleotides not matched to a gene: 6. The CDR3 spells CASSFSGGALSDTQYF. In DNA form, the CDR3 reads TGTGCCAGCAGCTTTAGCGGGGGGGCCTTGTCAGATACGCAGTATTTT.

The CDR3 is CASSLSGTANYGYTF. DNA of the CDR3: TGCGCCAGCAGCTTGTCCGGGACAGCTAACTATGGCTACACCTTC. The rearrangement links TRBV5-1 to TRBJ1-2, with TRBD1 matching over 7 bases. There are 15 residues in the CDR3. Germline V gene sequence: CDR1 SGHRS, CDR2 YFSETQ. The V segment lost 1 base and the J segment 0 bases; nucleotides outside the gene matches: 3.

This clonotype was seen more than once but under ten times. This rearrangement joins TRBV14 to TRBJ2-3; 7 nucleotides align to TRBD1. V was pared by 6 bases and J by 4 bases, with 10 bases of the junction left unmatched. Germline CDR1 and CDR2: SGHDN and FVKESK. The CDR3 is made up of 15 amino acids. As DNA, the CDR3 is TGTGCCAGCAGGAGGATGAGGGGGCCGTCAGATACGCAGTATTTT. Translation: CASRRMRGPSDTQYF.

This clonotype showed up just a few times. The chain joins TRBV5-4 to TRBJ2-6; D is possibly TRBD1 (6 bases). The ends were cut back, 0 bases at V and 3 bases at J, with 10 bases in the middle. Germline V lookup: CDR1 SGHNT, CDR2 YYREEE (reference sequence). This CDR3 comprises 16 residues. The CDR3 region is CASSLEGVDGANVLTF. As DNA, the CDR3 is TGTGCCAGCAGCTTGGAGGGGGTTGATGGGGCCAACGTCCTGACTTTC.

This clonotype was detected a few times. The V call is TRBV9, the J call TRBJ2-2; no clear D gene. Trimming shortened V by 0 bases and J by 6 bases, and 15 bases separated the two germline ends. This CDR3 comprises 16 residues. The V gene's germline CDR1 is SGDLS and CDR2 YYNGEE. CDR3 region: CASSVGAATPPGELFF. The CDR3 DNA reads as TGTGCCAGCAGCGTAGGGGCGGCCACCCCGCCCGGGGAGCTGTTTTTT.

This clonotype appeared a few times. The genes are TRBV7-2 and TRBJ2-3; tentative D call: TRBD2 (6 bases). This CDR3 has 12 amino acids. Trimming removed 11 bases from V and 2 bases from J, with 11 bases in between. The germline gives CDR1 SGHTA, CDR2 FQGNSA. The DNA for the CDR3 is TGTGCCGGGGGGACCTACACAGATACGCAGTATTTT. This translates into CAGGTYTDTQYF.

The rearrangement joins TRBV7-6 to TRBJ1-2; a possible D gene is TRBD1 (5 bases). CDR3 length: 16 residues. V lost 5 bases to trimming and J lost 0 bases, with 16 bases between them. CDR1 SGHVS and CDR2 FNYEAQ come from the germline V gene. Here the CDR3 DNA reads TGTGCCAGCAGCCGTGGGGGTGGGGGAGCTAACTATGGCTACACCTTC. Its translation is CASSRGGGGANYGYTF.

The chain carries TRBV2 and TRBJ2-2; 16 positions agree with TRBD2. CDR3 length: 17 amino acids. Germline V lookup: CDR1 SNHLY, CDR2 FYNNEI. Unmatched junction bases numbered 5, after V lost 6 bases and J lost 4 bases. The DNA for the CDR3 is TGTGCCAGCAGCGCCGGGACTAGCGGGGGGGCCACCGGGGAGCTGTTTTTT. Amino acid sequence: CASSAGTSGGATGELFF.

CDR3 amino acids: CASSELPLAKNIQYF. In DNA form, the CDR3 reads TGTGCCAGCAGTGAACTCCCGCTAGCCAAAAACATTCAGTACTTC. The chain joins TRBV6-1 to TRBJ2-4; no firm D call. CDR1 is MNHNS, CDR2 SASEGT, per germline. The V end lost 2 bases, the J end lost 0 bases, and 8 bases lay between the germline ends. CDR3 length: 15 amino acids.

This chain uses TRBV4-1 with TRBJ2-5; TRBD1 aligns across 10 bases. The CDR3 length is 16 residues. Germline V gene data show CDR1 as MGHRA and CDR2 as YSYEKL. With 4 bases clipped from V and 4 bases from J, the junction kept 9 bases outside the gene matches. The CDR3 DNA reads TGCGCCAGCAGCCCTGGACCGGGACAGGGGAGAGAGACCCAGTACTTC. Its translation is CASSPGPGQGRETQYF.

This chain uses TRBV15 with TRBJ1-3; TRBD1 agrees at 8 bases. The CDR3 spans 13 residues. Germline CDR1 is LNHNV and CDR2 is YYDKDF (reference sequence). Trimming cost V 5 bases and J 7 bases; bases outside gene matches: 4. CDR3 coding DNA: TGTGCCACCAGCCCGCGGACAGGGAACACCATATATTTT. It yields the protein CATSPRTGNTIYF. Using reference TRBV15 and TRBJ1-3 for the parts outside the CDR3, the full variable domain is DAMVIQNPRYQVTQFGKPVTLSCSQTLNHNVMYWYQQKSSQAPKLLFHYYDKDFNNEADTPDNFQSRRPNTSFCFLDIRSPGLGDTAMYLCATSPRTGNTIYFGEGSWLTVV.

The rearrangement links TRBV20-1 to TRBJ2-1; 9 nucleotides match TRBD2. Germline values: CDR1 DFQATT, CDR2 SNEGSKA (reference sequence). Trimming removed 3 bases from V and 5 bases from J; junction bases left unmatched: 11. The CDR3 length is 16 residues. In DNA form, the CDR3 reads TGCAGTGCTAGGGTGCCTAGCGGGGAGAAGAACAATGAGCAGTTCTTC. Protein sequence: CSARVPSGEKNNEQFF.

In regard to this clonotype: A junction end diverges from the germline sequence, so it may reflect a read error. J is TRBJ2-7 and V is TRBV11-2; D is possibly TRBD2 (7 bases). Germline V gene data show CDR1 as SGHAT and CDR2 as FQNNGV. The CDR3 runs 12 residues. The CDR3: CASSGGGYERYF. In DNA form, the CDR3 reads TGTGCCAGCAGCGGCGGGGGCTACGAGCGGTACTTC.

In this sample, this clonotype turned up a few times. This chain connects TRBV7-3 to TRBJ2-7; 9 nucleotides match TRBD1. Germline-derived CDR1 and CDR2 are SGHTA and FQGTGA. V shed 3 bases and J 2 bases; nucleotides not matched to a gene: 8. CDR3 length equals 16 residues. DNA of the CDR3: TGTGCCAGCAGCTTGGAACCCGGGACAGGGACCTACGAGCAGTACTTC. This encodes CASSLEPGTGTYEQYF.

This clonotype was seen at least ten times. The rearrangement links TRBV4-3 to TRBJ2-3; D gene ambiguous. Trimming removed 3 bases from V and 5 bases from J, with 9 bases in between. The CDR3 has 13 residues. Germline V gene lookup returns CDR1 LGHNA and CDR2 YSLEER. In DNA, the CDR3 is TGCGCCAGCAGCCATACTTATAAAGATACGCAGTATTTT. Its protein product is CASSHTYKDTQYF.

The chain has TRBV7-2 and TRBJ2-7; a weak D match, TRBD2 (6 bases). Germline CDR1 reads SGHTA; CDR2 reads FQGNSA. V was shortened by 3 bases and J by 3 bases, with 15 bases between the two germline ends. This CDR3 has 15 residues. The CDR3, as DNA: TGTGCCAGCAGCTTTGGCGGGGCCCAACGCTACGAGCAGTACTTC. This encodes CASSFGGAQRYEQYF.

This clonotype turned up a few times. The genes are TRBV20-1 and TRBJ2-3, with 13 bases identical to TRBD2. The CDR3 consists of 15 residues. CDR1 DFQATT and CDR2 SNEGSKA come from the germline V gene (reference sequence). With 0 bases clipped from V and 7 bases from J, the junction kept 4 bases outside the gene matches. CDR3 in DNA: TGCAGTGCTAGAGACCCCGGGACTAGCGGGAATACGCAGTATTTT. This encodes CSARDPGTSGNTQYF.

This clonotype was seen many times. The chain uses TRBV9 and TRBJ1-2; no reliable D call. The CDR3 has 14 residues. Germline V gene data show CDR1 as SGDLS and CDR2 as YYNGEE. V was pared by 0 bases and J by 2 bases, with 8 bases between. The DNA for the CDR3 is TGTGCCAGCAGCGTAGCGAGCAGAAACTATGGCTACACCTTC. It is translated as CASSVASRNYGYTF.